The 30 T cell receptor beta chains reported below all come from one sample, sequenced in a study of T cell repertoires in cytomegalovirus infection. One entry per CDR3 protein results from TCRdb running MiXCR on the reads. The sample has about 740,000 distinct CDR3 sequences; 35% to 45% are singletons. The sample consisted of PBMCs. The origin of the receptors is a human donor in good health (CMV status not recorded). Some clones in this sample may be carry-over from other donors' samples.

The rearrangement joins TRBV12-3 or TRBV12-4 to TRBJ1-1, with 9 bases matching TRBD1. The CDR3 is 14 residues long. V gave up 5 bases and J gave up 5 bases; unmatched junction bases: 6. The CDR3 DNA is TGTGCCAGCAGTATCGCGGACAGGGGAACTGAAGCTTTCTTT. It codes for CASSIADRGTEAFF.

V is TRBV10-2 and J is TRBJ2-7, with a tentative D call TRBD2 (5 bases). The CDR3 totals 13 residues. Germline CDR1 reads WSHSY; CDR2 reads SAAADI. Trimming removed 5 bases at V and 2 bases at J, with 10 bases between. The CDR3 DNA is TGCGCCAGCAGTATCACCGGGGCCTACGAGCAGTACTTC. Its translation: CASSITGAYEQYF.

The V gene is TRBV28, the J gene TRBJ2-7, with 14 bases aligning to TRBD2. CDR3 length: 18 amino acids. CDR1 is MDHEN and CDR2 is SYDVKM in the germline V gene. V lost 5 bases, J lost 4 bases, and 13 bases stayed unmatched. The CDR3 bases are TGTGCCAGCAGTCCCTATCCGGGACTAGCGGGAGTTGGGTACGAGCAGTACTTC. The encoded protein is CASSPYPGLAGVGYEQYF.

The CDR3 protein is CASRAGTYEQYF. CDR3 DNA: TGTGCCAGCAGGGCAGGAACCTACGAGCAGTACTTC. This rearrangement joins TRBV6-6 to TRBJ2-7; no definite D call. CDR1 is MNHNY and CDR2 is SVGAGI in the germline V gene (reference sequence). This CDR3 is 12 amino acids long. V was shortened by 6 bases and J by 2 bases, with 8 bases between the two germline ends.

The chain uses TRBV19 and TRBJ1-1; TRBD1 agrees at 8 bases. CDR1 LNHDA and CDR2 SQIVND come from the germline V gene (reference sequence). This CDR3 is 17 amino acids long. V shed 5 bases, J shed 4 bases, and the junction held 15 bases outside the gene matches. The CDR3 nucleotides are TGTGCCAGTAGTCAAAAGGGGACAGGAGGTTTCTTCACTGAAGCTTTCTTT. Translating gives CASSQKGTGGFFTEAFF.

The table lists this clonotype with a few counts. V usage is TRBV20-1 and J usage is TRBJ1-1; a possible D gene is TRBD1 (5 bases). Trimming left V 0 bases short and J 3 bases short, with 14 bases between. The CDR3 consists of 15 residues. CDR1 is DFQATT, CDR2 SNEGSKA, per germline (reference sequence). CDR3 loop: CSARDPQGGHTEAFF. CDR3 DNA: TGCAGTGCTAGAGATCCGCAGGGTGGACACACTGAAGCTTTCTTT.

In this sample, this clonotype turned up a few times. This sequence joins TRBV19 and TRBJ2-1; D is perhaps TRBD1 or TRBD2 (5 bases each). Per germline, CDR1 LNHDA and CDR2 SQIVND (reference sequence). CDR3 length: 15 amino acids. V was clipped by 3 bases and J by 10 bases, with 19 bases between them. The CDR3 reads CASSIGDAARDEQFF. CDR3 nucleotides: TGTGCCAGTAGTATTGGGGACGCCGCAAGGGACGAGCAGTTCTTC.

The genes are TRBV4-1 and TRBJ2-3, with 9 bases matching TRBD1. Germline values: CDR1 MGHRA, CDR2 YSYEKL. The ends lost 4 bases at V and 6 bases at J; junction bases unmatched: 8. This CDR3 spans 15 amino acids. This CDR3 reads CASSPRDREADTQYF. CDR3 coding DNA: TGCGCCAGCAGCCCCCGGGACAGGGAGGCGGATACGCAGTATTTT.

The V and J genes are TRBV29-1 and TRBJ2-7; 11 nucleotides line up with TRBD2. The CDR3 covers 12 residues. Germline lookup yields CDR1 SQVTM and CDR2 ANQGSEA. The J segment lost 4 bases and the V segment lost 7 bases, leaving 3 bases of the junction unmatched. This chain's CDR3 is CSALAGEYEQYF. CDR3 nucleotide sequence: TGCAGCGCACTAGCGGGGGAATACGAGCAGTACTTC.

This clonotype was detected once. The chain is built from TRBV28 and TRBJ1-6; 9 bases are a match to TRBD1. Germline-derived CDR1 and CDR2 are MDHEN and SYDVKM. The trim removed 3 bases at V and 9 bases at J, leaving 12 bases unmatched. The CDR3 spans 17 residues. The CDR3 DNA sequence: TGTGCCAGCAGTTTCACGGGACAGGGAAACTTACGTTCACCCCTCCACTTT. Translating gives CASSFTGQGNLRSPLHF.

This clonotype was observed many times. The chain uses TRBV7-2 and TRBJ2-7; 11 nucleotides agree with TRBD2. V dropped 5 bases and J dropped 2; count of bases not matched to a gene: 5. Per the germline V gene, CDR1 is SGHTA and CDR2 is FQGNSA. The CDR3 contains 15 residues. CDR3 nucleotides: TGTGCCAGCAGCGTTAGCGGGAGGGGGGCCTACGAGCAGTACTTC. It yields the protein CASSVSGRGAYEQYF. The variable domain in full, with the rest retrieved from reference TRBV7-2 and TRBJ2-7, is GAGVSQSPSNKVTEKGKDVELRCDPISGHTALYWYRQSLGQGLEFLIYFQGNSAPDKSGLPSDRFSAERTGGSVSTLTIQRTQQEDSAVYLCASSVSGRGAYEQYFGPGTRLTVT.

This clonotype occurred many times. The CDR3 DNA follows: TGTGCCAGCAGTGAAATCGGGACTAGCGGGGCGTCCCAGTACTTC. Translated, it gives CASSEIGTSGASQYF. The chain links TRBV6-1 to TRBJ2-5; 13 bases map to TRBD2. This CDR3 region has 15 residues. In germline, CDR1 is MNHNS, CDR2 SASEGT. V gave up 2 bases and J gave up 9 bases; unmatched junction bases: 6.

Points on this clonotype: One end of the junction fails to match germline, which may point to a read error. The chain joins TRBV10-3 to TRBJ1-3, with 7 bases identical to TRBD1. This CDR3 is 14 amino acids long. Per germline, CDR1 ENHRY and CDR2 SYGVKD. CDR3 bases: TGTGCCATCAGTGGGGACAGCTCTGGAAACAGCATATATTTT. As protein: CAISGDSSGNSIYF.

V is TRBV7-9 and J is TRBJ1-1; 7 bases are a match to TRBD1. CDR3 length: 14 amino acids. J was trimmed by 6 bases and V by 1 base; bases with no gene match: 5. Germline CDR1 reads SEHNR; CDR2 reads FQNEAQ (reference sequence). The CDR3 loop reads CASSLDDRAAEAFF. CDR3 DNA sequence: TGTGCCAGCAGCTTAGACGACAGGGCAGCTGAAGCTTTCTTT.

CDR3 residues: CAISGTDYNQPQHF. For the CDR3, the DNA is TGTGCCATCAGTGGGACAGACTACAATCAGCCCCAGCATTTT. The chain uses TRBV10-3 and TRBJ1-5; a weak D match, TRBD1 (6 bases). The CDR3 totals 14 residues. Germline loops: CDR1 ENHRY, CDR2 SYGVKD. Trimming took off 4 bases at V and 3 bases at J, with 10 bases between the two ends.

This clonotype showed up just a few times. The chain is built from TRBV28 and TRBJ1-6; possibly TRBD1 for D (5 bases). Germline CDR1 MDHEN, CDR2 SYDVKM. Trimming removed 6 bases at V and 0 bases at J, with 15 bases between. This CDR3 region has 17 residues. The CDR3 DNA reads as TGTGCCAGCAGACACGGACACCGGAGCTCCTATAATTCACCCCTCCACTTT. Its protein is CASRHGHRSSYNSPLHF.

This clonotype was observed a handful of times. The chain carries TRBV7-9 and TRBJ1-1; D is ambiguous. V shed 1 base and J shed 4 bases, with 7 bases lying between them. Germline V gene lookup returns CDR1 SEHNR and CDR2 FQNEAQ (reference sequence). The CDR3 totals 13 residues. CDR3: CASSLEVVTEAFF. Written as DNA, the CDR3 is TGTGCCAGCAGCTTAGAAGTGGTCACTGAAGCTTTCTTT.

This chain connects TRBV20-1 to TRBJ1-6; a possible D gene is TRBD1 (6 bases). Trimming shortened V by 5 bases and J by 2 bases, and 10 bases separated the two germline ends. The germline V gene encodes CDR1 DFQATT and CDR2 SNEGSKA (reference sequence). The CDR3 runs 14 residues. The CDR3 DNA reads TGCAGTGCTGTACAGGGTACCTATAATTCACCCCTCCACTTT. As protein: CSAVQGTYNSPLHF.

This clonotype was seen more than once but under ten times. The rearrangement links TRBV29-1 to TRBJ1-1, with TRBD1 matching over 9 bases. With V trimmed by 7 bases and J by 5 bases, 8 bases remained unmatched. CDR3 size: 13 residues. Germline assignment: CDR1 SQVTM and CDR2 ANQGSEA. In DNA form, the CDR3 reads TGCAGCGCTTCGACAGGGGGAGAGACTGAAGCTTTCTTT. Its protein is CSASTGGETEAFF.

This rearrangement joins TRBV29-1 to TRBJ2-5, with D uncertain. From germline, CDR1 is SQVTM and CDR2 ANQGSEA. This CDR3 spans 15 amino acids. V lost 0 bases to trimming and J lost 5 bases, with 16 bases between them. The CDR3 is CSVEDHGLRRETQYF. The CDR3, as DNA: TGCAGCGTTGAAGATCATGGATTGCGTCGGGAGACCCAGTACTTC. The full variable domain, completed using reference TRBV29-1 and TRBJ2-5, is SAVISQKPSRDICQRGTSLTIQCQVDSQVTMMFWYRQQPGQSLTLIATANQGSEATYESGFVIDKFPISRPNLTFSTLTVSNMSPEDSSIYLCSVEDHGLRRETQYFGPGTRLLVL.

Written as DNA, the CDR3 is TGTGCCAGCAGAGGCCGTTCCTACGAGCAGTACTTC. It translates to CASRGRSYEQYF. The rearrangement uses TRBV28 and TRBJ2-7; the D is unclear. V was pared by 6 bases and J by 1 base, with 7 bases between. This CDR3 is 12 amino acids long. Per germline, CDR1 MDHEN and CDR2 SYDVKM.

The sample holds many counts of this clonotype. The chain recombines TRBV7-2 with TRBJ1-5; D not resolved. Trimming stripped 2 bases from V and 7 bases from J, with 12 bases between. Germline V CDR1 and CDR2: SGHTA, FQGNSA. The CDR3 length is 14 residues. The CDR3 protein is CASSLLGPGQPQHF. CDR3 bases: TGTGCCAGCAGCTTACTAGGGCCGGGCCAGCCCCAGCATTTT.

In the case of this clonotype: This may arise from a read error, as a much more abundant clone is one base away. The genes are TRBV7-2 and TRBJ2-1; no reliable D call. The CDR3 contains 12 residues. Germline V gives CDR1 SGHTA, CDR2 FQGNSA. CDR3 DNA sequence: TGTGGCAGCAGCCTAACGTCCGTCGAGCAGTTCTTC. Protein: CGSSLTSVEQFF.

This clonotype was seen a few times. This chain uses TRBV28 with TRBJ2-3; 9 nucleotides match TRBD2. V dropped 5 bases and J dropped 1; count of bases not matched to a gene: 19. The CDR3 covers 20 residues. Germline values: CDR1 MDHEN, CDR2 SYDVKM. The CDR3 DNA follows: TGTGCCAGCAGTCCACCGGGACTAGCCTCGGAATGGATAGGCACAGATACGCAGTATTTT. Encoded protein: CASSPPGLASEWIGTDTQYF.

V and J are TRBV12-3 or TRBV12-4 and TRBJ2-2; possibly TRBD2 for D (5 bases). V shed 10 bases and J shed 4 bases, with 10 bases lying between them. This CDR3 region has 12 residues. Here the CDR3 DNA reads TGTGCCAACACCGGGGTCACCGGGGAGCTGTTTTTT. Protein sequence: CANTGVTGELFF.

This chain links TRBV2 with TRBJ1-4; D not resolved. This CDR3 comprises 16 residues. The ends were cut back, 2 bases at V and 3 bases at J, with 13 bases in the middle. CDR1 is SNHLY, CDR2 FYNNEI, per germline. CDR3 region: CASSELPGLSNEKLFF. The CDR3 nucleotides read TGTGCCAGCAGTGAATTACCGGGATTGTCTAATGAAAAACTGTTTTTT.

This clonotype was counted only a few times. The chain has TRBV6-8 and TRBJ1-1; D gene ambiguous. Per the germline V gene, CDR1 is MNHGY and CDR2 is SAAAGT. This CDR3 spans 15 amino acids. The V and J ends lost 1 base and 0 bases respectively, with 9 bases between them. The CDR3 sequence: CASSYFSAMNTEAFF. The CDR3 DNA sequence: TGTGCCAGCAGTTACTTCTCTGCCATGAACACTGAAGCTTTCTTT.

This clonotype was found once. This rearrangement joins TRBV5-1 to TRBJ1-1; no clear D gene. The CDR3 spans 12 residues. Looked up from germline, CDR1 is SGHRS and CDR2 is YFSETQ. Between the trimmed V and J ends, which lost 4 bases and 11 bases, there was a span of 15 bases. CDR3 sequence reads: CASSLSWGMAFF. CDR3 bases: TGCGCCAGCAGCCTGAGTTGGGGAATGGCTTTCTTT.

The CDR3 loop is CASSLEAHSQFF. The CDR3 DNA follows: TGTGCCAGCAGCTTAGAGGCGCACTCGCAGTTCTTC. The chain uses TRBV13 and TRBJ2-1; D ambiguous. The CDR3 spans 12 residues. CDR1 PRHDT and CDR2 FYEKMQ come from the germline V gene (reference sequence). Trimming pared 1 base from V and 12 bases from J, leaving 10 bases between. Full variable domain (remainder filled in from reference TRBV13 and TRBJ2-1): AAGVIQSPRHLIKEKRETATLKCYPIPRHDTVYWYQQGPGQDPQFLISFYEKMQSDKGSIPDRFSAQQFSDYHSELNMSSLELGDSALYFCASSLEAHSQFFGPGTRLTVL.

The chain has TRBV6-1 and TRBJ2-1, with D unclear. CDR1 and CDR2 (germline): MNHNS, SASEGT. The CDR3 length is 15 residues. Trimming pared 3 bases from V and 0 bases from J, leaving 9 bases between. The DNA of the CDR3 is TGTGCCAGCAGTGACACTCCCAGCTCCTACAATGAGCAGTTCTTC. It specifies CASSDTPSSYNEQFF.